Following are 3 T cell receptor beta chains from one sample sequenced in a study of CD8 T cells in Susac syndrome. cDNA came from around 0.54 to 1 ug RNA primed by random hexamers. From the immunoSEQ multiplex PCR reads, TCRdb called clonotypes with MiXCR, one entry per CDR3 protein. The data hold more than 120,000 distinct CDR3 sequences, with approximately 94% observed a single time. Sequenced material: CD4+ T cells from PBMCs. The origin of the receptors is a human donor in good health.

This clonotype was counted a single time. This sequence joins TRBV27 and TRBJ2-7; tentatively, D is TRBD1 or TRBD2 (6 bases each). Germline loops: CDR1 MNHEY, CDR2 SMNVEV (reference sequence). The CDR3 sequence is 14 residues long. Trimming pared 6 bases from V and 4 bases from J, leaving 16 bases between. CDR3: CASSLRGGRYEQYF. The CDR3 region has the DNA TGTGCCAGCAGCCTTCGAGGGGGGAGGTACGAGCAGTACTTC.

The chain employs TRBV9 and TRBJ2-1, with D perhaps given as TRBD1 or TRBD2 (5 bases each). The germline V gene has CDR1 SGDLS and CDR2 YYNGEE. Trimming took off 0 bases at V and 5 bases at J, with 12 bases between the two ends. The CDR3 length is 15 residues. In DNA form, the CDR3 reads TGTGCCAGCAGCGTAGTGGCAGGGAGCAACAATGAGCAGTTCTTC. Translating gives CASSVVAGSNNEQFF.

The J gene is TRBJ2-7, the V gene TRBV20-1; 14 bases line up with TRBD2. V shed 6 bases and J 2 bases; nucleotides not matched to a gene: 0. The V gene's germline CDR1 is DFQATT and CDR2 SNEGSKA (reference sequence). The CDR3 runs 13 residues. The CDR3 loop reads CSAGLAGAYEQYF. CDR3 coding DNA: TGCAGTGCGGGACTAGCGGGAGCCTACGAGCAGTACTTC.